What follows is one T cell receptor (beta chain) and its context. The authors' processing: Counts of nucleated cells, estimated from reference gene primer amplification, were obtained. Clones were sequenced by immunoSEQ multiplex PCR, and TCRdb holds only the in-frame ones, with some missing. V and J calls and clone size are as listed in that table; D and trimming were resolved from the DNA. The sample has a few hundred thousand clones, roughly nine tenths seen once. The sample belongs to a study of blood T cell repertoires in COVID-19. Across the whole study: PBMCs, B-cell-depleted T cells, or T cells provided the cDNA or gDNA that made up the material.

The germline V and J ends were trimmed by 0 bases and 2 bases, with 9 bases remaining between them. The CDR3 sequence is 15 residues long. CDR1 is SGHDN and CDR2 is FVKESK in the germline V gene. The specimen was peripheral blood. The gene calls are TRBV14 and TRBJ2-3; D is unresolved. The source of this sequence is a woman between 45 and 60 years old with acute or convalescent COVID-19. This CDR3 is CASSQDRTYTDTQYF. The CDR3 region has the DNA TGTGCCAGCAGCCAAGATCGAACATACACAGATACGCAGTATTTT.